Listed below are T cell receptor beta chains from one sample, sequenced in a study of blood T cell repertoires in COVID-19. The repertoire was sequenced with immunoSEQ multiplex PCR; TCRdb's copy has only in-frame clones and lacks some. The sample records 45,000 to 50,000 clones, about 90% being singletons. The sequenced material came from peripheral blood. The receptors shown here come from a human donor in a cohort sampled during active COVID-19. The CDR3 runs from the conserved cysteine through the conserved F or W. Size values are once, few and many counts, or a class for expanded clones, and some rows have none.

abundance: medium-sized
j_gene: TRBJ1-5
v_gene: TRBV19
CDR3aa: CASSRQGNQPQHF

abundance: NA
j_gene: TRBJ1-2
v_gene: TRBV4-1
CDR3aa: CASSQDRGWYGYTF

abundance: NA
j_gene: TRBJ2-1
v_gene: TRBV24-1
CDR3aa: CATSDSRQGNNEQFF

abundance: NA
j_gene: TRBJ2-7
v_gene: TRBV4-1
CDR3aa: CASSQAGGQGSHEQYF

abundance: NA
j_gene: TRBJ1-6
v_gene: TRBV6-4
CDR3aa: CASIWTGLQPLHF

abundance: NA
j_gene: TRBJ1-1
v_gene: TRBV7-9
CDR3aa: CASSLVGRTLRQDTEAFF

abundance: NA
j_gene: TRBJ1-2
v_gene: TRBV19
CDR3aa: CASSIGKPGGPGGYTF

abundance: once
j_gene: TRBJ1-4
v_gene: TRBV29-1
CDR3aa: CSGPGKTNEKLFF

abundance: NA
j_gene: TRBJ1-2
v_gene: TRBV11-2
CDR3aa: CASSSSGTGGLYGYTF

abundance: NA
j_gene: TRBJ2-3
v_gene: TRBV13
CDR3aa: CASSLEGLAGGALF

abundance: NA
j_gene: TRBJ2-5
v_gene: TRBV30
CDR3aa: CAWSVATKETQYF

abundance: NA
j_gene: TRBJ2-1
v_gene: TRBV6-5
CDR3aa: CASTRTSGDNEQFF

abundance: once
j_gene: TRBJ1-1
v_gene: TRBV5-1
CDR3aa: CASSLRAGANTEAFF

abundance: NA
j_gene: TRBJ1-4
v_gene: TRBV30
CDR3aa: CAWSVPGTGNEKLFF

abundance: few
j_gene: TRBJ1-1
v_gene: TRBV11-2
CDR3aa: CASSLEGTGTEAFF

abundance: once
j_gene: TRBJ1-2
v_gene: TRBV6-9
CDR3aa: CASSWTGGNPYGYTF

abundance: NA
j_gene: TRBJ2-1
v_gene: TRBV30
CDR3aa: CARQSGGSSYNEQFF

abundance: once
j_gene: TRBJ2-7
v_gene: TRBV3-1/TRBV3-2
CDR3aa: CASSQDSGLASGGHEQYF

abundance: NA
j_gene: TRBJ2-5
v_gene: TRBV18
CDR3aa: CASSPGTSGGNQETQYF

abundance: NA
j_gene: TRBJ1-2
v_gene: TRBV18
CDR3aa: CASSPTGQGASGYTF

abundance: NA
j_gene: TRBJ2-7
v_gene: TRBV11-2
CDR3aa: CASSRSTSGGSSYEQYF

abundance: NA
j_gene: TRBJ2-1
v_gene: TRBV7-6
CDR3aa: CASSLVSRGLDYNEQFF

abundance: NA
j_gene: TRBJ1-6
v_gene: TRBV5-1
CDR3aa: CASSLAGLRLNSPLHF